The source of this T cell receptor beta chain is a study of shared clonotypes between healthy human individuals (TCRdb year 2020). With regard to the full study: The cohort included a few men and a couple of women between 18 and 49 years of age. Leukapheresis yielded between about 0.94 and 8.9 billion PBMCs per donor. To increase sequencing depth and limit assay-specific biases, TCR repertoire library preparation and sequencing were carried out by different laboratories using diverse techniques. The study deeply sequenced blood TCR repertoires of about 5 healthy adults to estimate repertoire size and the extent of clonotype sharing between individuals. For each donor, CD4 naive and CD4 memory were each run on three plates, CD8 naive on two plates, and CD8 memory on one plate.

TCR CDR3 regions were amplified from genomic DNA by multiplex PCR using the deep immunoSEQ assay. Extracted genomic DNA from each cell subset was distributed evenly across all wells of several immunoSEQ 96-well plates, and each plate was treated as a replicate. For sorted subsets, 200 to 250 ng of genomic DNA, equivalent to 30,000 or so T cell genomes, went into each replicate PCR. Purified libraries were measured with a Qubit 3.0 fluorometer, size-checked on a Bioanalyzer 2100, and measured again with the KAPA Library Quantification kit. A separate single-read 150-cycle Illumina NextSeq 550 flow cell was used to sequence each immunoSEQ 96-well plate. The paper's data handling went like this. Because the immunoSEQ output included only junctional sequences and no quality scores, the filtering could not be the same as the filtering used for full-length reads. To assign V/J genes and CDR3, sequences were annotated using PyIR, a Python wrapper for IgBLAST v1.9, with IMGT germline references. Reads were filtered out if the reads had weak V/J assignments (E-value above 1e-6), no CDR3, stop codons, out-of-frame junctions, or ambiguous translated residues. A V3J clonotype was defined by an identical inferred V gene, J gene, and CDR3 amino acid sequence. Percentage overlap between repertoires was computed as shared unique clonotypes divided by the size of the smaller repertoire. Richness of each repertoire was evaluated using RTK rarefaction, the Chao1 estimator, and Recon v2.1 estimates of unobserved clonotypes. For all TCRbeta clonotypes obtained by the gDNA method from a few donors, generation probabilities were computed with OLGA. TCRdb retrieved this table from immuneACCESS and kept in-frame rearrangements only. Not all clones are present; in checked studies, unresolved V genes account for under half, and no reason is known for the remainder. V, J and clone size reflect that table, while D and trimming were determined from the DNA. The sample yields some 600,000 clones; approximately 96% were counted once. The ten biggest clones cover 0.095% to 0.13% of the sample.

Paper-wide results and their limitations: Higher generation probabilities were observed for clonotypes shared by all four sorted-subset donors than for non-shared clonotypes. Around 5% of naive CD4, around 3.5% of naive CD8, roughly 2.5% of memory CD4, and 0.4% of memory CD8 clonotypes were shared across several donors. Based on pairwise subsampling, the degree of clonotype sharing among donors was expected to be affected by sequencing depth. The genetic and exposure-history diversity represented was limited by the small number of donors. Sampling was restricted to blood, and TCR repertoires in tissue are likely to differ from TCR repertoires in blood. Rarefaction of sorted-subset datasets indicated incomplete sequencing despite the large sequencing depth. Naive subsets generally had larger estimated clonotype richness than memory subsets did.

CD8 naive samples were obtained by positive selection for CCR7 among CD45RO-negative cells, yielding a CD45RA+CCR7+ population from which TemRA cells were excluded. Donors were healthy HIV-negative adults with no recently reported acute infections or vaccinations. Only Caucasian adults living in Nashville, Tennessee, USA were represented among the donors. After blood collection by leukapheresis, PBMCs were isolated using Ficoll-Histopaque density gradient centrifugation and then cryopreserved in the vapor phase of liquid nitrogen. Analytical flow cytometry was used to check the purity and quantity of every magnetically sorted T cell population. From each sorted fraction, genomic DNA was isolated and quantified by UV absorbance on a Nanodrop 2000c. Per the germline V gene (reference sequence), LNHDA is the CDR1 and SQIVND is the CDR2. Taken from cysteine to phenylalanine, the CDR3 has 15 residues. The sequence is cut down to CDR3 DNA, 45 bases in frame from base 1. V lost 1 base and J lost 6 bases; the stretch between them is 13 bases long.

A note on this clone: No antigen is known for it. It has no much larger one-base neighbor in the sample; base qualities were not kept.

The source is a woman younger than 45 in good health. The rearrangement joined TRBV19 to TRBJ1-5, with the identity of the D gene unclear. Sample: naive CD8+ T cells sorted from blood. The sample's cell subset or site label, decoded: CD45RA+CCR7+. The DNA is TGTGCCAGTAGTATAGTGGGAGGTGCAGGTCAGCCCCAGCATTTT. This gives the protein CASSIVGGAGQPQHF.